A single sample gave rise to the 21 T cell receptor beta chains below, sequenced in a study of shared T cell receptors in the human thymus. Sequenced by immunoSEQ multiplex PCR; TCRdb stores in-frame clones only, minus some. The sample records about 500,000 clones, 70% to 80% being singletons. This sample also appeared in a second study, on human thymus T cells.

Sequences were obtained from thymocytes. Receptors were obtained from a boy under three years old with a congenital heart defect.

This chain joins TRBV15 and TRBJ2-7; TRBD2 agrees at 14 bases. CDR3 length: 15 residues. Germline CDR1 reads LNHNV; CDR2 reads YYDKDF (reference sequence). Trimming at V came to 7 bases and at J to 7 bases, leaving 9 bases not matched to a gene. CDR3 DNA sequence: TGTGCCACCACCCCGGGACTAGCGGGAGAAAAAGAGCAGTACTTC. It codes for CATTPGLAGEKEQYF.

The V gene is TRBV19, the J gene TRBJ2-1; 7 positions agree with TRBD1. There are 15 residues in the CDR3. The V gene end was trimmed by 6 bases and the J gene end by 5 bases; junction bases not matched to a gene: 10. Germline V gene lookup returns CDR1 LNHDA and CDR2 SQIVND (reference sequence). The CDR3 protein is CASSHGQERHNEQFF. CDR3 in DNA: TGTGCCAGTAGCCATGGACAGGAGCGACACAATGAGCAGTTCTTC.

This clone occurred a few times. CDR3 amino acids: CASGLVREDRGRSGNTIYF. The CDR3, as DNA: TGTGCTAGTGGTTTGGTACGCGAGGACAGGGGACGCTCTGGAAACACCATATATTTT. The J gene is TRBJ1-3, the V gene TRBV12-5; 9 bases match TRBD1. Germline V gene lookup returns CDR1 LGHNT and CDR2 FRNRAP. V was pared by 0 bases and J by 0 bases, with 9 bases of the junction left unmatched. This CDR3 has 19 residues.

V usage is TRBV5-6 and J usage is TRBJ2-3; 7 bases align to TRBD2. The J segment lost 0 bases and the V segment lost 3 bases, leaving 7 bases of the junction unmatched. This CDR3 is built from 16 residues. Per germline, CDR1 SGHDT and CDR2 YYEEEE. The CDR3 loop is CASSCAPGGSTDTQYF. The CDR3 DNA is TGTGCCAGCAGCTGTGCCCCGGGGGGTAGCACAGATACGCAGTATTTT.

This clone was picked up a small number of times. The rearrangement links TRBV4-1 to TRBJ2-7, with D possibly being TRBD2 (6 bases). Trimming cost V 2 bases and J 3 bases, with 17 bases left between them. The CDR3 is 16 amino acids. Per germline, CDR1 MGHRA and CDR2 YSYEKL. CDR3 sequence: CASSQMDRDFCYEQYF. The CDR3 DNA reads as TGCGCCAGCAGCCAAATGGACCGGGACTTCTGCTACGAGCAGTACTTC.

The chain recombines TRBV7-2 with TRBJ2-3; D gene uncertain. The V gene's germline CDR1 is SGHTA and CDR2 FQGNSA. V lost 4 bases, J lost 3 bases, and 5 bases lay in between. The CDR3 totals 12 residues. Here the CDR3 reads CASSSHTDTQYF. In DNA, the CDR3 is TGTGCCAGCAGCTCCCATACAGATACGCAGTATTTT.

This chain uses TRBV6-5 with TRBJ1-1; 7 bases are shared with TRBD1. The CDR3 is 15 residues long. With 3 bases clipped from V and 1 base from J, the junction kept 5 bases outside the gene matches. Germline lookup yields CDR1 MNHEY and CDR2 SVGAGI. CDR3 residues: CASSYSGTENTEAFF. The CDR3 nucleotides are TGTGCCAGCAGTTATTCCGGGACAGAGAACACTGAAGCTTTCTTT.

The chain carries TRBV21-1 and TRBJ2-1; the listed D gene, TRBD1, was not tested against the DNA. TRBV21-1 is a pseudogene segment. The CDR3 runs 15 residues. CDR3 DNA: TGTGCCAGCGGCATGGTCCACAGGGGGTACAATGAGCAGTTCTTC. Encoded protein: CASGMVHRGYNEQFF.

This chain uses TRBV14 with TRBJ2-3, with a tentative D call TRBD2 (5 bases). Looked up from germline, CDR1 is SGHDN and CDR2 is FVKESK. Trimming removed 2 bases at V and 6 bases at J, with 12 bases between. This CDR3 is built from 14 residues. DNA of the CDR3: TGTGCCAGCAGCCAAAAGTCGCGCGGGGATACGCAGTATTTT. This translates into CASSQKSRGDTQYF.

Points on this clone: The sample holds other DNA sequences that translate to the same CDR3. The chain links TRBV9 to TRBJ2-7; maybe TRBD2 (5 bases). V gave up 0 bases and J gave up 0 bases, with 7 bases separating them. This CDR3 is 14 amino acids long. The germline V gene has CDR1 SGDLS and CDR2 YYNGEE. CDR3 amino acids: CASSVGGLSYEQYF. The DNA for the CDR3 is TGTGCCAGCAGCGTAGGAGGGCTCTCCTACGAGCAGTACTTC.

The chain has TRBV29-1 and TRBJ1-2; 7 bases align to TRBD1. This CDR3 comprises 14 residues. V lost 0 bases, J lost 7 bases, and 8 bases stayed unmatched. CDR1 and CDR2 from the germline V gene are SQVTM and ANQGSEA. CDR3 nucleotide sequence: TGCAGCGTTGAAGACACAGGGGTTGGAGGTGGCTACACCTTC. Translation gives CSVEDTGVGGGYTF.

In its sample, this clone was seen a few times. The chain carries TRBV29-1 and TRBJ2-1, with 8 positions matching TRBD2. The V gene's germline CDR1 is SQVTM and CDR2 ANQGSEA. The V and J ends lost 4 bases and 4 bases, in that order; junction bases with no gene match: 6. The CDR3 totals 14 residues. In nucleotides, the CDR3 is TGCAGCGTTGCGGGCGGGAGGCCTTACAATGAGCAGTTCTTC. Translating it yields CSVAGGRPYNEQFF.

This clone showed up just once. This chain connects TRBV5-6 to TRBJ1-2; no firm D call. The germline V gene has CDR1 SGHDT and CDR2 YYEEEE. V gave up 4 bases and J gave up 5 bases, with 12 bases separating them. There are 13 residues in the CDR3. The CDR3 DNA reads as TGTGCCAGCAGCCCACTACACCTGTATGGCTACACCTTC. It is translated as CASSPLHLYGYTF. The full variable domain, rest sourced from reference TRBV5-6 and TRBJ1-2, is DAGVTQSPTHLIKTRGQQVTLRCSPKSGHDTVSWYQQALGQGPQFIFQYYEEEERQRGNFPDRFSGHQFPNYSSELNVNALLLGDSALYLCASSPLHLYGYTFGSGTRLTVV.

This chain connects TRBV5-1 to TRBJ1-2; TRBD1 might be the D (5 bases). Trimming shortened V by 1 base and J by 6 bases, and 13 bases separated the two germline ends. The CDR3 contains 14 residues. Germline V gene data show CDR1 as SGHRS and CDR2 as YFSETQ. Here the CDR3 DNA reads TGCGCCAGCAGCTTGTCCCAGGGAATCGATGGCTACACCTTC. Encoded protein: CASSLSQGIDGYTF.

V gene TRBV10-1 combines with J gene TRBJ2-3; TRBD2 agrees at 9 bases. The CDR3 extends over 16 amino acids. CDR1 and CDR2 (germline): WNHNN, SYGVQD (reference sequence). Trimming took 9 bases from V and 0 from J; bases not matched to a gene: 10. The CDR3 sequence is CASTSGYPQSTDTQYF. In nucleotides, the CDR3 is TGCGCCAGTACTAGCGGGTACCCCCAAAGCACAGATACGCAGTATTTT.

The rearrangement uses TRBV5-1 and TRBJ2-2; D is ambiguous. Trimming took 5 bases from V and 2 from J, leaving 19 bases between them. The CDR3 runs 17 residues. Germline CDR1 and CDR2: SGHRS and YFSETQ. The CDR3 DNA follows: TGCGCCAGCAGTGGTTCGAGGAACGTAATCAACACCGGGGAGCTGTTTTTT. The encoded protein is CASSGSRNVINTGELFF.

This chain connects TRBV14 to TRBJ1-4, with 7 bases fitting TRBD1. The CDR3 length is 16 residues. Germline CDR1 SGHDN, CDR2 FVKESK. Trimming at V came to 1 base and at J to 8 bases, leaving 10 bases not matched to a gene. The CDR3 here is CASSQVPGTEGEKLFF. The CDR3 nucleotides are TGTGCCAGCAGCCAAGTACCCGGGACAGAGGGCGAAAAACTGTTTTTT.

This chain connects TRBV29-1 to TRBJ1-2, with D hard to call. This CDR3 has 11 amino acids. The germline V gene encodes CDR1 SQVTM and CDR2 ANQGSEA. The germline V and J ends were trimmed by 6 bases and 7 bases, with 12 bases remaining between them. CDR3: CSVLYGVGYTF. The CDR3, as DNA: TGCAGCGTCCTTTACGGGGTTGGCTACACCTTC.

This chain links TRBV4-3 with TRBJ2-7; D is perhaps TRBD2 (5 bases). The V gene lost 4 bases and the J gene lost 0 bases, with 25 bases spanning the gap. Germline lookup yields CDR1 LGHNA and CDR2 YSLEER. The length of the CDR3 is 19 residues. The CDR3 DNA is TGCGCCAGCAGCCGACGGTCGGTTGGCGGGCCGGAACACTCCTACGAGCAGTACTTC. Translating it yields CASSRRSVGGPEHSYEQYF.

CDR3 coding DNA: TGTGCCAGCAGCCAAGATCCCCGACTAGCGGGAGCGACCGGGGAGCTGTTTTTT. Amino acids: CASSQDPRLAGATGELFF. The chain couples TRBV4-2 to TRBJ2-2; 12 nucleotides align to TRBD2. CDR1 is LGHNA and CDR2 is YNFKEQ in the germline V gene. V shed 0 bases, J shed 5 bases, and the junction held 7 bases outside the gene matches. CDR3 length: 18 residues.

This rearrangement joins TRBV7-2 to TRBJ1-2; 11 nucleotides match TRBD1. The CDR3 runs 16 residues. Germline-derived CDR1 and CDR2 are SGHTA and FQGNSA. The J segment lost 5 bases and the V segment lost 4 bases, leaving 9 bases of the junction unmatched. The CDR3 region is CASSSPTDRGLYGYTF. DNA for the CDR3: TGTGCCAGCAGCTCCCCGACGGACAGGGGGCTTTATGGCTACACCTTC.